Listed below are T cell receptor beta chains from one sample, sequenced in a study of cytomegalovirus exposure and HLA in healthy donors. Clones were sequenced by immunoSEQ multiplex PCR, and TCRdb holds only the in-frame ones, with some missing. The data contain more than 90,000 clones, about 74% of them singletons. Sequenced sample: PBMCs. Receptors were obtained from a female donor in good health and CMV-seronegative. CDR3s include the opening cysteine and the closing phenylalanine or tryptophan. D genes are given only for firm matches. Size is stated for part of the rows, as once, few or many counts, or as a class when the clone is expanded.

size: .; J: TRBJ1-2; D: .; V: TRBV18; CDR3: CASSPSSLNGYTF; DNA: TGTGCCAGCTCACCAAGCTCCCTGAATGGCTACACCTTC
size: .; J: TRBJ2-7; D: TRBD1; V: TRBV6-5; CDR3: CASSYPGQGGEQYF; DNA: TGTGCCAGCAGTTACCCGGGACAGGGAGGCGAGCAGTACTTC
size: .; J: TRBJ2-2; D: .; V: TRBV10-3; CDR3: CAISESVKGCRRQNTGELFF; DNA: TGTGCCATCAGTGAGTCGGTGAAAGGATGCAGAAGACAGAACACCGGGGAGCTGTTTTTT
size: .; J: TRBJ2-1; D: .; V: TRBV14; CDR3: CASSLQGYEQFF; DNA: TGTGCCAGCAGCCTACAGGGATATGAGCAGTTCTTC
size: .; J: TRBJ2-7; D: TRBD1; V: TRBV6-5; CDR3: CASSSSGTGAYEQYF; DNA: TGTGCCAGCAGTTCTTCCGGGACAGGGGCCTACGAGCAGTACTTC
size: .; J: TRBJ2-3; D: TRBD2; V: TRBV6-5; CDR3: CASSIGLAGDTQYF; DNA: TGTGCCAGCAGCATCGGACTAGCCGGAGATACGCAGTATTTT
size: .; J: TRBJ2-5; D: .; V: TRBV7-2; CDR3: CASSALRAHGETQYF; DNA: TGTGCCAGCAGCGCCTTGAGGGCCCATGGAGAGACCCAGTACTTC
size: .; J: TRBJ1-5; D: .; V: TRBV2; CDR3: CASSQDSNQPQHF; DNA: TGTGCCAGCAGTCAGGATAGCAATCAGCCCCAGCATTTT
size: .; J: TRBJ1-1; D: .; V: TRBV14; CDR3: CASSQGWGRYTEASF; DNA: TGTGCCAGCAGCCAAGGTTGGGGGAGGTACACTGAAGCTTCCTTT
size: .; J: TRBJ2-1; D: TRBD1; V: TRBV6-5; CDR3: CASSLGQPYNEQFF; DNA: TGTGCCAGCAGCTTGGGACAGCCTTACAATGAGCAGTTCTTC
size: few; J: TRBJ2-1; D: TRBD1; V: TRBV7-3; CDR3: CASSRQGIHQIPSNEQFF; DNA: TGTGCCAGCAGCCGACAGGGAATTCATCAAATTCCGAGCAATGAGCAGTTCTTC
size: .; J: TRBJ2-2; D: TRBD2; V: TRBV4-1; CDR3: CASSPGLARGGNTGELFF; DNA: TGCGCCAGCAGCCCTGGACTAGCGAGAGGGGGGAACACCGGGGAGCTGTTTTTT
size: .; J: TRBJ2-7; D: TRBD1; V: TRBV6-5; CDR3: CASIAGTGAYEQYF; DNA: TGTGCCAGCATCGCCGGGACAGGGGCCTACGAGCAGTACTTC
size: .; J: TRBJ1-2; D: .; V: TRBV28; CDR3: CASSFSRVRGYTF; DNA: TGTGCCAGCAGTTTTTCCCGGGTGAGGGGCTACACCTTC